A selection of T cell receptor beta chains follows, all from one sample in a study of shared clonotypes between healthy human individuals. This table comes from immunoSEQ multiplex PCR, and its TCRdb copy is limited to in-frame clones, with some not included. Of about 2.4 million clones in the sample, around 94% were seen once. The sequenced sample consisted of naive CD4+ T cells sorted from blood. The receptors derive from a man aged 18 to 30 in good health. Each CDR3 is given with its conserved first and last residue. The order of the fields is CDR3 protein, CDR3 DNA, clone size, V gene, J gene, D gene. D genes are given only for firm matches. Some rows mark clone size as missing; the rest say once, few, many or name a class of expanded clone.

cdr3_aa: CASSSPGGSYEQYF
cdr3_nt: TGTGCCAGCAGTTCGCCAGGGGGCTCCTACGAGCAGTACTTC
clone_size: .
v_call: TRBV6-5
j_call: TRBJ2-7
d_call: TRBD1

cdr3_aa: CASSTRGTSNQPQHF
cdr3_nt: TGTGCCAGTAGTACGAGAGGCACTAGCAATCAGCCCCAGCATTTT
clone_size: .
v_call: TRBV19
j_call: TRBJ1-5
d_call: .

cdr3_aa: CAWSVKGPNYGYTF
cdr3_nt: TGTGCCTGGAGTGTAAAGGGGCCGAACTATGGCTACACCTTC
clone_size: .
v_call: TRBV30
j_call: TRBJ1-2
d_call: .

cdr3_aa: CASSRPRTGDGYTF
cdr3_nt: TGTGCCAGTAGTCGGCCCCGGACAGGGGATGGCTACACCTTC
clone_size: .
v_call: TRBV19
j_call: TRBJ1-2
d_call: TRBD1

cdr3_aa: CASGVLGSYNEQFF
cdr3_nt: TGTGCCAGCGGGGTTTTAGGCTCCTACAATGAGCAGTTCTTC
clone_size: .
v_call: TRBV18
j_call: TRBJ2-1
d_call: .

cdr3_aa: CASSLRTGVDQPQHF
cdr3_nt: TGTGCCAGCAGTTTACGGACAGGGGTCGATCAGCCCCAGCATTTT
clone_size: .
v_call: TRBV28
j_call: TRBJ1-5
d_call: TRBD1

cdr3_aa: CASSQSEQGSTGELFF
cdr3_nt: TGTGCCAGCAGCCAATCAGAACAGGGCAGCACCGGGGAGCTGTTTTTT
clone_size: .
v_call: TRBV7-9
j_call: TRBJ2-2
d_call: .

cdr3_aa: CASSPGTSGTNEQFF
cdr3_nt: TGTGCCAGCAGTCCCGGGACTAGCGGGACTAATGAGCAGTTCTTC
clone_size: .
v_call: TRBV6-4
j_call: TRBJ2-1
d_call: TRBD2

cdr3_aa: CATSGTGGAGANVLTF
cdr3_nt: TGTGCCACCTCCGGGACAGGGGGCGCTGGGGCCAACGTCCTGACTTTC
clone_size: .
v_call: TRBV7-9
j_call: TRBJ2-6
d_call: TRBD1

cdr3_aa: CASSLSGTGSYEQYF
cdr3_nt: TGTGCCAGCAGTTTATCGGGGACGGGCTCCTACGAGCAGTACTTC
clone_size: .
v_call: TRBV27
j_call: TRBJ2-7
d_call: .

cdr3_aa: CASRDLMEGHPNTGELFF
cdr3_nt: TGTGCCAGCAGGGACCTCATGGAGGGACACCCGAACACCGGGGAGCTGTTTTTT
clone_size: .
v_call: TRBV6-4
j_call: TRBJ2-2
d_call: .

cdr3_aa: CASSEWGASGYTF
cdr3_nt: TGTGCCAGCAGCGAGTGGGGGGCCAGTGGCTACACCTTC
clone_size: .
v_call: TRBV9
j_call: TRBJ1-2
d_call: .

cdr3_aa: CASSMVVFKVGYTF
cdr3_nt: TGTGCCAGTAGTATGGTGGTTTTTAAGGTGGGCTACACCTTC
clone_size: .
v_call: TRBV19
j_call: TRBJ1-2
d_call: .

cdr3_aa: CASNGDNSPLHF
cdr3_nt: TGTGCCAGCAATGGTGATAATTCACCCCTCCACTTT
clone_size: .
v_call: TRBV7-9
j_call: TRBJ1-6
d_call: .

cdr3_aa: CASSVEVVVLGGQGQPQHF
cdr3_nt: TGTGCCAGCAGCGTAGAAGTCGTCGTTTTGGGGGGGCAGGGTCAGCCCCAGCATTTT
clone_size: once
v_call: TRBV9
j_call: TRBJ1-5
d_call: .

cdr3_aa: CASSVGPGNSPLHF
cdr3_nt: TGTGCCAGCAGCGTAGGACCAGGGAATTCACCCCTCCACTTT
clone_size: .
v_call: TRBV9
j_call: TRBJ1-6
d_call: .

cdr3_aa: CASSHIPGQGSEKLFF
cdr3_nt: TGTGCCAGCAGCCATATACCGGGACAGGGATCGGAAAAACTGTTTTTT
clone_size: .
v_call: TRBV14
j_call: TRBJ1-4
d_call: TRBD1

cdr3_aa: CASSNYPRTPRAQYF
cdr3_nt: TGTGCCAGCAGCAACTACCCTCGGACGCCCCGGGCCCAGTACTTC
clone_size: .
v_call: TRBV21-1
j_call: TRBJ2-5
d_call: .

cdr3_aa: CASRPDQRFTDTQYF
cdr3_nt: TGCGCCAGCAGGCCCGACCAACGTTTCACAGATACGCAGTATTTT
clone_size: once
v_call: TRBV5-1
j_call: TRBJ2-3
d_call: .